The T cell receptor beta chain under discussion was sequenced for a study of shared clonotypes between healthy human individuals. Profiled with immunoSEQ multiplex PCR; TCRdb holds only in-frame clones, not every one. The sample carries around 320,000 clones, about nine tenths recorded once. The CDR3 is made up of 15 amino acids. V was trimmed by 0 bases and J by 7 bases, leaving 14 bases between them. CDR1 and CDR2 (germline): SGDLS, YYNGEE. This TCR was sampled from a man between 18 and 35 years old in good health. What was sequenced was memory CD8+ T cells sorted from blood. The subset denotes: CD45RO+ cells pooled with CCR7-negative TemRA cells. The chain uses TRBV9 and TRBJ2-1; tentative D call: TRBD2 (5 bases). The chain's CDR3 is CASSVVSASINEQFF. The CDR3 DNA sequence: TGTGCCAGCAGCGTAGTCTCCGCTAGCATTAATGAGCAGTTCTTC.